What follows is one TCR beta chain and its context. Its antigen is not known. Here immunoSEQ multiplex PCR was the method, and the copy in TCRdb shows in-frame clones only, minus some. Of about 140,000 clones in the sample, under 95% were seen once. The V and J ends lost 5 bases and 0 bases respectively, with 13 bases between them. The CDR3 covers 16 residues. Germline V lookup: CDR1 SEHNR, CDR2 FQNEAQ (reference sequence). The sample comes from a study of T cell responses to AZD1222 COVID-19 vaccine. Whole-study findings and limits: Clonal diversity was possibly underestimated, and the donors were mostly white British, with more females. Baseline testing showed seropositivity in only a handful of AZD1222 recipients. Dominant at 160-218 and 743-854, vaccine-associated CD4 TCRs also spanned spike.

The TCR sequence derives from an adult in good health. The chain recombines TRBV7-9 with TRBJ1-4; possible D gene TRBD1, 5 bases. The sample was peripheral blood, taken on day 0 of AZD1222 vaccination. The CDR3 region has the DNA TGTGCCAGCAGCCTGGGGGTAGGGCCAACTAATGAAAAACTGTTTTTT. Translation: CASSLGVGPTNEKLFF.